The 23 T cell receptor beta chains given below trace back to one sample, sequenced in a study of blood T cell repertoires in COVID-19. TCRdb's copy holds only in-frame clones and misses some; the assay was immunoSEQ multiplex PCR. The sample has 68,000 or so clones, 75% to 90% seen once. The material sequenced was peripheral blood. Receptors were obtained from a man aged 45 to 65 with active COVID-19.

This chain links TRBV14 with TRBJ2-7; D possibly corresponds to TRBD2 (6 bases). The germline CDR1 and CDR2 sequences are SGHDN and FVKESK. V was cut by 0 bases and J by 6 bases, with 12 bases left in between. The CDR3 sequence is 14 residues long. The CDR3, as DNA: TGTGCCAGCAGCCAAGATGGAGGGGCGGGCGAGCAGTACTTC. Translated: CASSQDGGAGEQYF.

This chain links TRBV29-1 with TRBJ1-3; D remains unclear. V was clipped by 7 bases and J by 0 bases, with 10 bases between them. The CDR3 consists of 13 residues. Germline V lookup: CDR1 SQVTM, CDR2 ANQGSEA. CDR3 sequence reads: CSALSGSGNTIYF. CDR3 nucleotide sequence: TGCAGCGCCCTGTCCGGCTCTGGAAACACCATATATTTT. Filled out from reference TRBV29-1 and TRBJ1-3, the complete variable domain reads SAVISQKPSRDICQRGTSLTIQCQVDSQVTMMFWYRQQPGQSLTLIATANQGSEATYESGFVIDKFPISRPNLTFSTLTVSNMSPEDSSIYLCSALSGSGNTIYFGEGSWLTVV.

V is TRBV5-1 and J is TRBJ2-7; a weak D match, TRBD1 (6 bases). This CDR3 comprises 14 residues. Trimming left V 3 bases short and J 2 bases short, with 12 bases between. Germline CDR1 and CDR2: SGHRS and YFSETQ. The CDR3: CASSSGDGPYEQYF. CDR3 bases: TGCGCCAGCAGCTCAGGGGACGGGCCCTACGAGCAGTACTTC.

This chain connects TRBV15 to TRBJ1-5; D unresolved. The CDR3 extends over 15 amino acids. From germline, CDR1 is LNHNV and CDR2 YYDKDF (reference sequence). The V and J ends lost 0 bases and 6 bases respectively, with 12 bases between them. CDR3 DNA: TGTGCCACCAGCAGAGATCTCTTGGGGAGTCAGCCCCAGCATTTT. It codes for CATSRDLLGSQPQHF.

The chain combines TRBV11-2 with TRBJ1-1; a weak D match, TRBD1 (5 bases). With 2 bases removed from V and 0 bases from J, the gap between germline ends came to 10 bases. This CDR3 comprises 15 residues. Germline assignment: CDR1 SGHAT and CDR2 FQNNGV. CDR3 nucleotides: TGTGCCAGCAGCTTAAATACCAGGGTGAACACTGAAGCTTTCTTT. Translation: CASSLNTRVNTEAFF.

V and J are TRBV19 and TRBJ1-6; TRBD1 agrees at 8 bases. This CDR3 has 12 residues. Germline CDR1 reads LNHDA; CDR2 reads SQIVND (reference sequence). The ends lost 8 bases at V and 10 bases at J; junction bases unmatched: 4. The CDR3 nucleotides read TGTGCCAGTTCAACAGGGGGATCACCCCTCCACTTT. Translating gives CASSTGGSPLHF. The complete variable domain, with remaining parts taken from reference TRBV19 and TRBJ1-6, reads DGGITQSPKYLFRKEGQNVTLSCEQNLNHDAMYWYRQDPGQGLRLIYYSQIVNDFQKGDIAEGYSVSREKKESFPLTVTSAQKNPTAFYLCASSTGGSPLHFGNGTRLTVT.

The J gene is TRBJ1-1, the V gene TRBV6-5; D remains unclear. CDR1 is MNHEY, CDR2 SVGAGI, per germline. CDR3 length: 12 amino acids. V dropped 7 bases and J dropped 4 bases, with 10 bases sitting between them. For the CDR3, the DNA is TGTGCCAGCATCGAACCGGGCACTGAAGCTTTCTTT. It encodes CASIEPGTEAFF.

This clone was detected only once. The chain recombines TRBV5-1 with TRBJ2-7, with D hard to call. This CDR3 is 15 amino acids long. The germline CDR1 and CDR2 sequences are SGHRS and YFSETQ. V lost 0 bases, J lost 4 bases, and 14 bases lay in between. The CDR3 region is CASSLVADRRYEQYF. The CDR3 nucleotides are TGCGCCAGCAGCTTGGTGGCAGATCGCCGATACGAGCAGTACTTC.

This clone was recorded only once. V gene TRBV10-3 combines with J gene TRBJ1-1; D perhaps matches TRBD1 (5 bases). With 2 bases removed from V and 7 bases from J, the gap between germline ends came to 11 bases. The CDR3 length is 13 residues. Germline V CDR1 and CDR2: ENHRY, SYGVKD. The CDR3 is CAISEGPGLEAFF. The CDR3 DNA follows: TGTGCCATCAGTGAGGGACCGGGACTTGAAGCTTTCTTT.

This clone has just one count. This chain links TRBV9 with TRBJ2-7; 9 positions agree with TRBD1. The CDR3 is made up of 14 amino acids. With 4 bases clipped from V and 3 bases from J, the junction kept 5 bases outside the gene matches. Germline V gene lookup returns CDR1 SGDLS and CDR2 YYNGEE. CDR3 residues: CASSPQTGGYEQYF. For the CDR3, the DNA is TGTGCCAGCAGCCCCCAGACAGGGGGCTACGAGCAGTACTTC.

V usage is TRBV19 and J usage is TRBJ2-1, with TRBD2 matching over 8 bases. The germline V gene has CDR1 LNHDA and CDR2 SQIVND (reference sequence). The length of the CDR3 is 15 residues. J gave up 0 bases and V 7 bases, and 5 bases lay outside the gene matches. The CDR3 here is CASTGGGSSYNEQFF. The CDR3 DNA is TGTGCCAGTACTGGCGGGGGGAGCTCCTACAATGAGCAGTTCTTC. The whole variable domain, filled in from reference TRBV19 and TRBJ2-1, reads DGGITQSPKYLFRKEGQNVTLSCEQNLNHDAMYWYRQDPGQGLRLIYYSQIVNDFQKGDIAEGYSVSREKKESFPLTVTSAQKNPTAFYLCASTGGGSSYNEQFFGPGTRLTVL.

The chain has TRBV10-3 and TRBJ1-5, with a possible D match to TRBD1 (6 bases). The CDR3 spans 17 residues. Germline CDR1 is ENHRY and CDR2 is SYGVKD. Trimming cost V 2 bases and J 5 bases, with 19 bases left between them. In DNA form, the CDR3 reads TGTGCCATCAGTGAGCCGACCTCAGGGGCCGGGGATCAGCCCCAGCATTTT. Amino acids: CAISEPTSGAGDQPQHF.

This clone was picked up one time. This chain connects TRBV30 to TRBJ1-2; D perhaps matches TRBD1 (6 bases). The germline V gene encodes CDR1 GTSNPN and CDR2 SVGIG (reference sequence). V dropped 0 bases and J dropped 5 bases, with 10 bases sitting between them. This CDR3 has 13 amino acids. The CDR3 spells CAWSVQGFYGYTF. CDR3 sequence (DNA): TGTGCCTGGAGTGTACAGGGATTTTATGGCTACACCTTC.

The CDR3 DNA follows: TGTGCCAGCAGCTTAATGTCGAGCGGGGGGGTGGGAGATACGCAGTATTTT. Its protein is CASSLMSSGGVGDTQYF. This chain joins TRBV11-2 and TRBJ2-3; TRBD2 aligns across 10 bases. The germline gives CDR1 SGHAT, CDR2 FQNNGV. Trimming took 2 bases from V and 5 from J; bases not matched to a gene: 10. The CDR3 extends over 17 amino acids.

This clone was seen once. This chain uses TRBV11-2 with TRBJ1-2; no definite D call. V was shortened by 0 bases and J by 8 bases, with 16 bases between the two germline ends. This CDR3 is 15 amino acids long. Germline V lookup: CDR1 SGHAT, CDR2 FQNNGV. Here the CDR3 reads CASSLEAISGSGYTF. The CDR3 nucleotides read TGTGCCAGCAGCTTAGAGGCAATCTCGGGATCAGGCTACACCTTC.

A few counts support this clone. This chain uses TRBV2 with TRBJ2-5; possibly TRBD2 for D (5 bases). V lost 6 bases, J lost 5 bases, and 19 bases lay in between. Looked up from germline, CDR1 is SNHLY and CDR2 is FYNNEI. CDR3 length: 15 amino acids. CDR3 in amino acids: CASRGGLRRGETQYF. CDR3 in DNA: TGTGCCAGCAGAGGCGGTCTCCGGCGCGGGGAGACCCAGTACTTC. Full variable domain (outside the CDR3, taken from reference TRBV2 and TRBJ2-5): EPEVTQTPSHQVTQMGQEVILRCVPISNHLYFYWYRQILGQKVEFLVSFYNNEISEKSEIFDDQFSVERPDGSNFTLKIRSTKLEDSAMYFCASRGGLRRGETQYFGPGTRLLVL.

V and J are TRBV12-3 or TRBV12-4 and TRBJ1-4, with D perhaps TRBD1 (5 bases). The CDR3 is 13 amino acids. V was pared by 5 bases and J by 5 bases, with 9 bases between. Written as DNA, the CDR3 is TGTGCCAGCAGTAAGACAGCGAATGAAAAACTGTTTTTT. Translated: CASSKTANEKLFF.

This chain uses TRBV18 with TRBJ1-1; D is ambiguous. V lost 2 bases, J lost 6 bases, and 16 bases lay in between. This CDR3 is 15 amino acids long. The germline V gene encodes CDR1 KGHSH and CDR2 LQKENI. CDR3 coding DNA: TGTGCCAGCTCACCAGGCCCAAGACTTGGCGCTGAAGCTTTCTTT. Protein product: CASSPGPRLGAEAFF. The whole variable domain, filled in from reference TRBV18 and TRBJ1-1, reads NAGVMQNPRHLVRRRGQEARLRCSPMKGHSHVYWYRQLPEEGLKFMVYLQKENIIDESGMPKERFSAEFPKEGPSILRIQQVVRGDSAAYFCASSPGPRLGAEAFFGQGTRLTVV.

V gene TRBV5-1 combines with J gene TRBJ1-5; 8 bases fit TRBD1. V shed 4 bases, J shed 5 bases, and the junction held 5 bases outside the gene matches. The CDR3 is made up of 14 amino acids. Germline V lookup: CDR1 SGHRS, CDR2 YFSETQ. The CDR3 spells CASSPDRGDQPQHF. The CDR3, as DNA: TGCGCCAGCAGCCCAGACAGGGGAGATCAGCCCCAGCATTTT.

This clone was observed a handful of times. The CDR3 DNA reads as TGTGCCAGCAGGGACAGGGGATGGACTGAAGCTTTCTTT. Its translation is CASRDRGWTEAFF. The chain employs TRBV6-5 and TRBJ1-1; 9 nucleotides agree with TRBD1. The CDR3 has 13 amino acids. V was pared by 6 bases and J by 5 bases, with 4 bases of the junction left unmatched. CDR1 and CDR2 from the germline V gene are MNHEY and SVGAGI.

This sequence joins TRBV14 and TRBJ1-2, with no clear D. V gave up 5 bases and J gave up 5 bases, with 18 bases separating them. There are 15 residues in the CDR3. Germline CDR1 and CDR2: SGHDN and FVKESK. CDR3 DNA: TGTGCCAGCAGCTCCTACGCCGGGGTCGGGTATGGCTACACCTTC. Its protein is CASSSYAGVGYGYTF.

The V gene is TRBV7-2, the J gene TRBJ2-7, with D possibly being TRBD2 (6 bases). Trimming removed 5 bases at V and 2 bases at J, with 13 bases between. Germline V CDR1 and CDR2: SGHTA, FQGNSA. This CDR3 region has 14 residues. DNA for the CDR3: TGTGCCAGCAGCCCGGGGGTGGCCACCTACGAGCAGTACTTC. This sequence encodes CASSPGVATYEQYF.

This chain connects TRBV4-2 to TRBJ2-7; D might be TRBD2 (5 bases). The CDR3 loop spans 14 amino acids. Looked up from germline, CDR1 is LGHNA and CDR2 is YNFKEQ. Deletions cut 3 bases from V and 4 bases from J, with 13 bases between. CDR3 amino acids: CASSQQIGEYEQYF. The CDR3 DNA sequence: TGTGCCAGCAGCCAGCAGATCGGGGAATACGAGCAGTACTTC.